The sequence of this T cell receptor (beta chain) was determined in a study of CD8 T cells in ankylosing spondylitis. Regarding the study as a whole: Disease-linked clones, CD8+, were relatively rare in peripheral blood. Enrichment of disease-linked clones was reportedly significant in matched ankylosing spondylitis synovial fluid. Characteristic, it appeared, of ankylosing spondylitis blood was a TCR beta motif of eight highly homologous variants.

TCRdb fed the 5' RACE reads into MiXCR, producing one record per CDR3 protein. The sample holds some 450,000 distinct CDR3 sequences, about 15% seen once. On this clonotype: The antigen remains unidentified.

The CDR3 sequence is 15 residues long. CDR1 is LGHDT and CDR2 is YNNKEL in the germline V gene (reference sequence). V was trimmed by 2 bases and J by 4 bases, leaving 12 bases between them. This chain connects TRBV3-1 to TRBJ1-5; tentative D call: TRBD1 (5 bases). This receptor was identified in a male donor with ankylosing spondylitis. The sequenced material came from blood, either unsorted or a sorted T cell fraction (not recorded which). The DNA for the CDR3 is TGTGCCAGCAGCCAAACCGGGACGCCTAATCAGCCCCAGCATTTT. It specifies CASSQTGTPNQPQHF.